The 23 T cell receptor beta chains reported below all come from one sample, sequenced in a study of shared clonotypes between healthy human individuals. Libraries were prepared by immunoSEQ multiplex PCR; TCRdb keeps only in-frame clonotypes and omits some of them. The sample lists roughly 1.5 million clones; 95% to 99% were seen once. Sequencing input: naive CD4+ T cells sorted from blood. This sample's subset: CD45RA+ positively selected. The receptors come from a man aged 25-45 years in good health.

This chain connects TRBV5-1 to TRBJ1-5; TRBD1 is a possible D gene (5 bases). CDR1 and CDR2 from the germline V gene are SGHRS and YFSETQ. The V end lost 1 base, the J end lost 5 bases, and 10 bases lay between the germline ends. The CDR3 extends over 14 amino acids. The CDR3 protein is CASSLQTGDQPQHF. The DNA of the CDR3 is TGCGCCAGCAGCTTGCAGACGGGGGATCAGCCCCAGCATTTT.

J is TRBJ2-1 and V is TRBV27; TRBD2 matches 9 bases. The germline CDR1 and CDR2 sequences are MNHEY and SMNVEV (reference sequence). With V trimmed by 8 bases and J by 6 bases, 11 bases remained unmatched. This CDR3 spans 15 amino acids. CDR3 sequence: CASFRGTSWGNEQFF. In DNA, the CDR3 is TGTGCCAGCTTTAGGGGGACTAGCTGGGGCAATGAGCAGTTCTTC.

In DNA form, the CDR3 reads TGTGCCAGCAGCGCTGAGCGCCTCTACGAGCAGTACTTC. As protein: CASSAERLYEQYF. The chain joins TRBV5-4 to TRBJ2-7; no definite D call. The germline V gene encodes CDR1 SGHNT and CDR2 YYREEE (reference sequence). This CDR3 contains 13 residues. Trimming stripped 4 bases from V and 3 bases from J, with 11 bases between.

CDR3 bases: TGTGCCATCAGTGGACAGGGGGGCGGCAATCAGCCCCAGCATTTT. Residues: CAISGQGGGNQPQHF. This chain connects TRBV10-3 to TRBJ1-5; TRBD1 matches at 9 bases. The J segment lost 2 bases and the V segment lost 4 bases, leaving 3 bases of the junction unmatched. CDR1 is ENHRY and CDR2 is SYGVKD in the germline V gene. The CDR3 extends over 15 amino acids.

The gene calls are TRBV5-6 and TRBJ2-1; perhaps D is TRBD1 or TRBD2 (5 bases each). The CDR3 is 13 amino acids. Germline values: CDR1 SGHDT, CDR2 YYEEEE. V lost 0 bases and J 6 bases, leaving 7 bases between the germline ends. This CDR3 is CASSLGDGNEQFF. CDR3 nucleotides: TGTGCCAGCAGCTTGGGGGACGGCAATGAGCAGTTCTTC.

V and J are TRBV5-1 and TRBJ1-4; 7 bases map to TRBD1. With 3 bases clipped from V and 0 bases from J, the junction kept 2 bases outside the gene matches. Germline CDR1 is SGHRS and CDR2 is YFSETQ. This CDR3 has 15 amino acids. The CDR3 DNA sequence: TGCGCCAGCAGCTCGGGGACAGCAACTAATGAAAAACTGTTTTTT. Protein sequence: CASSSGTATNEKLFF. Based on the CDR3 plus reference TRBV5-1 and TRBJ1-4, the full variable domain is KAGVTQTPRYLIKTRGQQVTLSCSPISGHRSVSWYQQTPGQGLQFLFEYFSETQRNKGNFPGRFSGRQFSNSRSEMNVSTLELGDSALYLCASSSGTATNEKLFFGSGTQLSVL.

CDR3 nucleotides: TGTGCCAGTAGTTTGATGGGGAAAGGAACAAACCTGATTTCCTACAATGAGCAGTTCTTC. Encoded protein: CASSLMGKGTNLISYNEQFF. The V call is TRBV19, the J call TRBJ2-1; D unresolved. This CDR3 has 20 residues. V was pared by 5 bases and J by 1 base, with 27 bases between. Germline V lookup: CDR1 LNHDA, CDR2 SQIVND (reference sequence).

This chain connects TRBV11-2 to TRBJ1-5; no firm D call. The CDR3 loop spans 15 amino acids. The germline V and J ends were trimmed by 1 base and 0 bases, with 7 bases remaining between them. CDR1 SGHAT and CDR2 FQNNGV come from the germline V gene. Written as DNA, the CDR3 is TGTGCCAGCAGCTTAGTCCTGAATAGCAATCAGCCCCAGCATTTT. Protein: CASSLVLNSNQPQHF. Full variable domain (missing parts from reference TRBV11-2 and TRBJ1-5): EAGVAQSPRYKIIEKRQSVAFWCNPISGHATLYWYQQILGQGPKLLIQFQNNGVVDDSQLPKDRFSAERLKGVDSTLKIQPAKLEDSAVYLCASSLVLNSNQPQHFGDGTRLSIL.

This chain uses TRBV5-1 with TRBJ2-6; D not resolved. V was trimmed by 0 bases and J by 8 bases, leaving 9 bases between them. The CDR3 length is 14 residues. Per the germline V gene, CDR1 is SGHRS and CDR2 is YFSETQ. CDR3 residues: CASSLEGSTNVLTF. CDR3 DNA sequence: TGCGCCAGCAGCTTGGAGGGTAGTACCAACGTCCTGACTTTC.

This CDR3 reads CASSQGQGNHQAFF. CDR3 nucleotide sequence: TGCGCCAGCAGCCAAGGACAGGGCAACCACCAAGCTTTCTTT. This chain links TRBV4-3 with TRBJ1-1, with 7 bases matching TRBD1. Trimming removed 1 base from V and 9 bases from J; junction bases left unmatched: 8. The germline gives CDR1 LGHNA, CDR2 YSLEER. The length of the CDR3 is 14 residues.

The CDR3 spells CASSEGLLSGAQYF. CDR3 nucleotide sequence: TGTGCCAGTAGCGAGGGTTTGCTCTCAGGAGCGCAGTATTTT. This chain uses TRBV19 with TRBJ2-3, with D perhaps matching TRBD2 (5 bases). The CDR3 is 14 residues long. Trimming left V 6 bases short and J 10 bases short, with 20 bases between. Looked up from germline, CDR1 is LNHDA and CDR2 is SQIVND (reference sequence). Together with reference TRBV19 and TRBJ2-3, the CDR3 gives the full variable domain: DGGITQSPKYLFRKEGQNVTLSCEQNLNHDAMYWYRQDPGQGLRLIYYSQIVNDFQKGDIAEGYSVSREKKESFPLTVTSAQKNPTAFYLCASSEGLLSGAQYFGPGTRLTVL.

This rearrangement joins TRBV27 to TRBJ2-5, with TRBD1 identical over 7 bases. The CDR3 is made up of 12 amino acids. With 7 bases clipped from V and 4 bases from J, the junction kept 3 bases outside the gene matches. CDR1 and CDR2 (germline): MNHEY, SMNVEV (reference sequence). The DNA of the CDR3 is TGTGCCAGCAAAGCAGGGGGAGAGACCCAGTACTTC. As protein: CASKAGGETQYF.

In regard to this clone: This same CDR3 is encoded by further DNA sequences in the sample. The chain uses TRBV28 and TRBJ2-2, with TRBD1 as a possible D gene (5 bases). CDR3 size: 14 residues. Trimming took 3 bases from V and 6 from J, leaving 11 bases between them. Germline V gene sequence: CDR1 MDHEN, CDR2 SYDVKM. The CDR3, as DNA: TGTGCCAGCAGTTTCCCAGGGCTCGCCGGGGAGCTGTTTTTT. Protein product: CASSFPGLAGELFF.

The chain links TRBV5-4 to TRBJ2-7; 8 positions agree with TRBD1. CDR3 size: 14 residues. CDR1 is SGHNT and CDR2 is YYREEE in the germline V gene (reference sequence). V shed 4 bases and J 3 bases; nucleotides not matched to a gene: 6. This CDR3 is CASSAGTGSYEQYF. The CDR3 DNA reads TGTGCCAGCAGCGCTGGGACAGGTAGCTACGAGCAGTACTTC.

The chain joins TRBV7-9 to TRBJ2-7; D not certain. CDR3 size: 13 residues. Germline V gives CDR1 SEHNR, CDR2 FQNEAQ (reference sequence). V lost 4 bases, J lost 2 bases, and 9 bases lay in between. The chain's CDR3 is CASSSNFPYEQYF. The CDR3 DNA is TGTGCCAGCAGCTCTAACTTCCCCTACGAGCAGTACTTC.

J is TRBJ1-4 and V is TRBV5-4, with D maybe TRBD1 (6 bases). This CDR3 comprises 15 residues. Trimming cost V 4 bases and J 4 bases, with 14 bases left between them. The germline V gene has CDR1 SGHNT and CDR2 YYREEE (reference sequence). This CDR3 is CASSPSGGNNEKLFF. In nucleotides, the CDR3 is TGTGCCAGCAGCCCGTCCGGGGGCAATAATGAAAAACTGTTTTTT.

The rearrangement links TRBV10-2 to TRBJ2-1; D is uncertain. Germline CDR1 WSHSY, CDR2 SAAADI. Trimming took off 5 bases at V and 1 base at J, with 12 bases between the two ends. There are 15 residues in the CDR3. The CDR3 coding sequence is TGCGCCAGCAGTAGAAGCGCACCATCCTACAATGAGCAGTTCTTC. Protein sequence: CASSRSAPSYNEQFF.

The chain has TRBV15 and TRBJ2-6; 12 bases map to TRBD2. Germline CDR1 is LNHNV and CDR2 is YYDKDF (reference sequence). The V segment lost 2 bases and the J segment 0 bases; nucleotides outside the gene matches: 5. The CDR3 is 19 residues long. CDR3 DNA: TGTGCCACCAGCAGACAACCGGGACTAGCGGGCTCTGGGGCCAACGTCCTGACTTTC. Encoded protein: CATSRQPGLAGSGANVLTF.

The rearrangement uses TRBV27 and TRBJ2-6; the D gene is possibly TRBD1 (6 bases). The V gene lost 8 bases and the J gene lost 1 base, with 12 bases spanning the gap. CDR1 is MNHEY, CDR2 SMNVEV, per germline (reference sequence). There are 15 residues in the CDR3. As DNA, the CDR3 is TGTGCCAGCCGTTGGCAGGGGTCTGGGGCCAACGTCCTGACTTTC. It yields the protein CASRWQGSGANVLTF. The full variable domain, with the rest looked up from reference TRBV27 and TRBJ2-6, is EAQVTQNPRYLITVTGKKLTVTCSQNMNHEYMSWYRQDPGLGLRQIYYSMNVEVTDKGDVPEGYKVSRKEKRNFPLILESPSPNQTSLYFCASRWQGSGANVLTFGAGSRLTVL.

This CDR3 reads CSVASGSLGNEQFF. As DNA, the CDR3 is TGCAGCGTTGCTAGCGGGAGTTTAGGCAATGAGCAGTTCTTC. The chain uses TRBV29-1 and TRBJ2-1, with TRBD2 identical over 10 bases. After removal of 4 bases from V and 6 bases from J, the junction contained 6 bases not matched to a gene. Germline V gene data show CDR1 as SQVTM and CDR2 as ANQGSEA. The length of the CDR3 is 14 residues.

DNA for the CDR3: TGTGCCAGCAGTTACTCGAACATAGGGGTCTACGAGCAGTACTTC. Its protein product is CASSYSNIGVYEQYF. The chain combines TRBV6-5 with TRBJ2-7, with a tentative D call TRBD1 (5 bases). From germline, CDR1 is MNHEY and CDR2 SVGAGI. Deletions cut 0 bases from V and 3 bases from J, with 12 bases between. The CDR3 totals 15 residues.

The CDR3 nucleotides are TGTGCCAGTAGCCGACAGGGCGATCAGCCCCAGCATTTT. It encodes CASSRQGDQPQHF. The chain employs TRBV19 and TRBJ1-5, with TRBD1 matching over 7 bases. The CDR3 is 13 amino acids. V was pared by 6 bases and J by 5 bases, with 4 bases of the junction left unmatched. The V gene's germline CDR1 is LNHDA and CDR2 SQIVND (reference sequence).

This chain links TRBV28 with TRBJ2-2; D is possibly TRBD2 (5 bases). CDR3 length equals 15 residues. The ends were cut back, 7 bases at V and 5 bases at J, with 17 bases in the middle. Germline lookup yields CDR1 MDHEN and CDR2 SYDVKM. CDR3 residues: CASTQQRDFTGELFF. CDR3 bases: TGTGCCAGCACTCAACAGAGGGATTTTACCGGGGAGCTGTTTTTT.